One T cell receptor (beta chain) is described in this entry. This record comes from a study of T cell changes during pregnancy in multiple sclerosis. CDR1 and CDR2 from the germline V gene are LGHNA and YNFKEQ. This CDR3 comprises 13 residues. Trimming took off 0 bases at V and 1 base at J, with 3 bases between the two ends. The protocol was immunoSEQ multiplex PCR, while the TCRdb copy is restricted to in-frame clones and leaves out a portion. The table shows about 100,000 clones, with more than 85% occurring only once. Sequencing used peripheral blood, obtained in the second trimester of pregnancy. The genes are TRBV4-2 and TRBJ1-2; no definite D call. This receptor was obtained from a female donor with multiple sclerosis, enrolled in a pregnancy study. The CDR3 sequence: CASSQDLNYGYTF. The CDR3 region has the DNA TGTGCCAGCAGCCAAGACCTTAACTATGGCTACACCTTC.